These 15 T cell receptor beta chains originate from one sample sequenced in a study of T cells in Graves' hyperthyroidism and ophthalmopathy. It was RNA transcripts that yielded the amplified TCR beta CDR3 regions. HTBI primers were employed in a first-round RT-PCR of the TCR CDR3. TCRdb ran MiXCR on the multiplex PCR reads and lists one entry per CDR3 protein. The data contain roughly 100,000 distinct CDR3 sequences, approximately 48% of them seen just once; the ten biggest clones take up 20% to 30%. Sequenced: blood. Every receptor here comes from a man aged 35-49 years with Graves' hyperthyroidism.

On this clonotype itself: Being one base from a much bigger clone, this may be a read error. The V and J genes are TRBV10-3 and TRBJ1-1; D call uncertain. The length of the CDR3 is 11 residues. The germline CDR1 and CDR2 sequences are ENHRY and SYGVKD. Trimming cost V 6 bases and J 4 bases, with 6 bases left between them. CDR3 residues: CAIRRVTEAFF. CDR3 DNA sequence: TGTGCCATCAGACGGGTCACTGAAGCTTTCTTT.

This clonotype was picked up many times. CDR3 sequence: CATSRGTQGFGTEAFF. In DNA, the CDR3 is TGTGCCACCAGCAGAGGAACTCAGGGATTCGGCACTGAAGCTTTCTTT. This sequence joins TRBV15 and TRBJ1-1, with D perhaps TRBD1 (5 bases). Trimming took 1 base from V and 4 from J, leaving 16 bases between them. From germline, CDR1 is LNHNV and CDR2 YYDKDF (reference sequence). There are 16 residues in the CDR3.

This clonotype was picked up many times. This chain connects TRBV19 to TRBJ2-7; 14 bases are shared with TRBD2. The junction had 11 bases not matched to a gene; V was cut back by 5 bases and J by 5 bases. Looked up from germline, CDR1 is LNHDA and CDR2 is SQIVND (reference sequence). The CDR3 loop spans 17 amino acids. Written as DNA, the CDR3 is TGTGCCAGTAGTCTCTTACCGGGACTAGCGGGAGCCCACGAGCAGTACTTC. Translated: CASSLLPGLAGAHEQYF.

This clonotype has a count of ten or more. The gene calls are TRBV5-6 and TRBJ2-7; D is unresolved. Trimming removed 4 bases at V and 7 bases at J, with 12 bases between. The V gene's germline CDR1 is SGHDT and CDR2 YYEEEE. This CDR3 has 12 residues. In DNA form, the CDR3 reads TGTGCCAGCAGCCCCGGGCCCCGAGAGCAGTACTTC. Residues: CASSPGPREQYF.

This chain joins TRBV7-9 and TRBJ2-5; 11 nucleotides line up with TRBD2. After removal of 5 bases from V and 4 bases from J, the junction contained 9 bases not matched to a gene. Germline CDR1 is SEHNR and CDR2 is FQNEAQ (reference sequence). CDR3 length: 16 amino acids. CDR3 loop: CASSQKGLADRETQYF. The CDR3 region has the DNA TGTGCCAGCAGCCAAAAGGGACTAGCGGACCGAGAGACCCAGTACTTC.

The chain couples TRBV20-1 to TRBJ2-7, with TRBD2 matching over 9 bases. From germline, CDR1 is DFQATT and CDR2 SNEGSKA (reference sequence). Trimming at V came to 3 bases and at J to 12 bases, leaving 3 bases not matched to a gene. The CDR3 is 10 residues long. The CDR3 is CSASSGRGYF. The CDR3 nucleotides read TGCAGTGCTAGTAGCGGGAGAGGGTACTTC.

This clonotype showed up just a few times. J is TRBJ2-5 and V is TRBV18; 7 bases align to TRBD1. This CDR3 comprises 14 residues. The V segment lost 4 bases and the J segment 2 bases; nucleotides outside the gene matches: 4. CDR1 KGHSH and CDR2 LQKENI come from the germline V gene. DNA of the CDR3: TGTGCCAGCTCACGGGACAGTGAGCAAGAGACCCAGTACTTC. Amino acids: CASSRDSEQETQYF.

The CDR3 DNA sequence: TGTGCCAGCAGCGCGACAGGGGCCCTCGTGGATACGCAGTATTTT. Protein sequence: CASSATGALVDTQYF. The V call is TRBV9, the J call TRBJ2-3, with 8 bases identical to TRBD1. Germline V gives CDR1 SGDLS, CDR2 YYNGEE. The trim removed 3 bases at V and 6 bases at J, leaving 9 bases unmatched. The CDR3 has 15 residues.

The V gene is TRBV20-1, the J gene TRBJ2-7; a possible D gene is TRBD2 (6 bases). The CDR3 has 13 residues. V lost 3 bases, J lost 0 bases, and 9 bases lay in between. Germline assignment: CDR1 DFQATT and CDR2 SNEGSKA (reference sequence). The CDR3 region has the DNA TGCAGTGCTAGGGCGGGGAACTCCTACGAGCAGTACTTC. This translates into CSARAGNSYEQYF.

The V gene is TRBV7-9, the J gene TRBJ2-2, with D unclear. The germline V and J ends were trimmed by 5 bases and 3 bases, with 13 bases remaining between them. This CDR3 is built from 15 residues. Germline V gives CDR1 SEHNR, CDR2 FQNEAQ (reference sequence). CDR3: CASSPAASDTGELFF. The CDR3, as DNA: TGTGCCAGCAGCCCCGCTGCATCGGACACCGGGGAGCTGTTTTTT. The variable domain in full, completed from reference TRBV7-9 and TRBJ2-2, reads DTGVSQNPRHKITKRGQNVTFRCDPISEHNRLYWYRQTLGQGPEFLTYFQNEAQLEKSRLLSDRFSAERPKGSFSTLEIQRTEQGDSAMYLCASSPAASDTGELFFGEGSRLTVL.

J is TRBJ1-2 and V is TRBV29-1, with 7 bases lining up with TRBD1. The CDR3 covers 14 residues. Germline V gene data show CDR1 as SQVTM and CDR2 as ANQGSEA. V was clipped by 6 bases and J by 5 bases; unmatched bases: 12. The CDR3 DNA sequence: TGCAGCGTCCTTGCCGGACAGGCTGAGTATGGCTACACCTTC. Translation: CSVLAGQAEYGYTF. Drawing the rest from reference TRBV29-1 and TRBJ1-2, the complete variable domain is SAVISQKPSRDICQRGTSLTIQCQVDSQVTMMFWYRQQPGQSLTLIATANQGSEATYESGFVIDKFPISRPNLTFSTLTVSNMSPEDSSIYLCSVLAGQAEYGYTFGSGTRLTVV.

This clonotype was seen ten or more times. The CDR3 bases are TGTGCCAGCAGCCATCCGGGACAGGGCTACGGTGAAGCTTTCTTT. It specifies CASSHPGQGYGEAFF. The chain couples TRBV11-2 to TRBJ1-1, with TRBD1 identical over 9 bases. V lost 5 bases, J lost 7 bases, and 11 bases stayed unmatched. The CDR3 totals 15 residues. CDR1 is SGHAT and CDR2 is FQNNGV in the germline V gene.

J is TRBJ1-3 and V is TRBV25-1; D gene ambiguous. Trimming cost V 1 base and J 0 bases, with 10 bases left between them. This CDR3 comprises 16 residues. Germline V gene lookup returns CDR1 MGHDK and CDR2 SYGVNS. In DNA form, the CDR3 reads TGTGCCAGCAGTGAATTAGGGCCCAACTCTGGAAACACCATATATTTT. Its translation is CASSELGPNSGNTIYF. The whole variable domain, remainder taken from reference TRBV25-1 and TRBJ1-3, is EADIYQTPRYLVIGTGKKITLECSQTMGHDKMYWYQQDPGMELHLIHYSYGVNSTEKGDLSSESTVSRIRTEHFPLTLESARPSHTSQYLCASSELGPNSGNTIYFGEGSWLTVV.

This sequence joins TRBV5-1 and TRBJ2-3, with 7 bases fitting TRBD2. Germline-derived CDR1 and CDR2 are SGHRS and YFSETQ. The CDR3 has 15 amino acids. V trimming: 4 bases; J trimming: 1 base; junction bases outside the gene matches: 6. CDR3 sequence: CASSLLGRGTDTQYF. The CDR3 DNA reads as TGCGCCAGCAGCCTATTGGGGAGGGGCACAGATACGCAGTATTTT.

This clonotype was recorded at least ten times. V gene TRBV4-1 combines with J gene TRBJ1-1; D unresolved. Trimming removed 0 bases at V and 1 base at J, with 9 bases between. Per the germline V gene, CDR1 is MGHRA and CDR2 is YSYEKL. The CDR3 runs 15 residues. This CDR3 reads CASSQEVGKNTEAFF. The CDR3 DNA sequence: TGCGCCAGCAGCCAAGAGGTCGGGAAGAACACTGAAGCTTTCTTT.